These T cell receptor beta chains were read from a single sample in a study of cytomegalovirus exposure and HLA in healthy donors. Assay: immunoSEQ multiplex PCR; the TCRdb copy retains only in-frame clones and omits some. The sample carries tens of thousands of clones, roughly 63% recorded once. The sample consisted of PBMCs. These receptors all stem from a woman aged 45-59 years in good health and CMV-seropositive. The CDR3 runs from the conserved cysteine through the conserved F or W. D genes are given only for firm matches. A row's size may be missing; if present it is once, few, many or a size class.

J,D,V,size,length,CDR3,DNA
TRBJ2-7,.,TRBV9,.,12,CASSAESGEQYF,TGTGCCAGCAGCGCAGAGAGCGGGGAGCAGTACTTC
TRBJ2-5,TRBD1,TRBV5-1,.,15,CASSLGGTGEETQYF,TGCGCTAGCAGCTTGGGTGGGACAGGGGAAGAGACCCAGTACTTC
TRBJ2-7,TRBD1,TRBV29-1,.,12,CSARTGQYEQYF,TGCAGCGCCCGGACAGGGCAGTACGAGCAGTACTTC
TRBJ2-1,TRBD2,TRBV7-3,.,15,CASSPGSGGAVQQFF,TGTGCCAGCAGCCCCGGGAGCGGGGGGGCCGTTCAGCAGTTCTTC
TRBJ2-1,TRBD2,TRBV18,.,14,CASSPQRGDNEQFF,TGTGCCAGCTCACCGCAGCGGGGGGACAATGAGCAGTTCTTC
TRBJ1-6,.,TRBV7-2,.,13,CASSPQVDSPLHF,TGTGCCAGCAGTCCCCAGGTTGATTCACCCCTCCACTTT
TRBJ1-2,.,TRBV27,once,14,CASSADSRDYGYTF,TGTGCCAGCAGTGCGGACAGTCGGGACTATGGCTACACCTTC
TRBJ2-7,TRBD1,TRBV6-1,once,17,CASSEETGERGYTEQYF,TGTGCCAGCAGTGAAGAAACAGGGGAGAGGGGGTATACCGAGCAGTACTTC
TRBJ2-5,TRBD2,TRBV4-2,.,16,CASSQYSGGSQETQYF,TGTGCCAGCAGCCAGTATAGCGGGGGAAGCCAAGAGACCCAGTACTTC
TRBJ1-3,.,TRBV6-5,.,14,CASSPGNSGNTIYF,TGTGCCAGCAGTCCCGGGAACTCTGGAAACACCATATATTTT
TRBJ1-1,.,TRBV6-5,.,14,CASSWGGSSTEAFF,TGTGCCAGCAGTTGGGGAGGCAGCTCCACTGAAGCTTTCTTT
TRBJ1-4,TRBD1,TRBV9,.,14,CASSSGQMNEKLLF,TGTGCCAGCAGCTCGGGACAGATGAATGAAAAACTGCTTTTT
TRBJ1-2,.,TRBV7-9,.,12,CASHPQGHGYTF,TGTGCCAGCCATCCCCAGGGACACGGCTACACCTTC
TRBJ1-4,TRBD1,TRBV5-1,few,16,CASSYTGAATNEKLFF,TGCGCCAGCAGCTACACAGGGGCTGCAACTAATGAAAAACTGTTTTTT
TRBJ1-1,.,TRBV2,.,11,CAAEGNTEAFF,TGTGCCGCGGAAGGGAACACTGAAGCTTTCTTT
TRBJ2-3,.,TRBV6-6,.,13,CASRTGSTDTQYF,TGTGCCAGCCGTACAGGGTCCACAGATACGCAGTATTTT
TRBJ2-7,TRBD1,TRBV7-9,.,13,CASSSTGAYEQYF,TGTGCCAGCAGCTCAACAGGGGCCTACGAGCAGTACTTC
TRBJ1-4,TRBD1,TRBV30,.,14,CAWSVQGAYEKLFF,TGTGCCTGGAGTGTACAGGGGGCTTATGAAAAACTGTTTTTT
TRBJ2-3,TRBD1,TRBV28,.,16,CASINQGANSVDTQYF,TGTGCCAGCATCAACCAGGGGGCAAATTCCGTCGATACGCAGTATTTT
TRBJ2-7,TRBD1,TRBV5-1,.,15,CASSLVTGASYEQYF,TGCGCCAGCAGCTTGGTTACAGGGGCCTCCTACGAGCAGTACTTC
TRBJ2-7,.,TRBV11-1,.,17,CASSLFLSGQGTGEQYF,TGTGCCAGCAGCTTATTTTTAAGTGGCCAGGGGACGGGCGAGCAGTACTTC
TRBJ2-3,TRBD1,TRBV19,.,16,CASSIWGQVSTDTQYF,TGTGCCAGTAGTATCTGGGGACAGGTTAGCACAGATACGCAGTATTTT
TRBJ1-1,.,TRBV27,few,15,CASSSNRDVNTEAFF,TGTGCCAGCAGTTCCAACAGGGATGTGAACACTGAAGCTTTCTTT
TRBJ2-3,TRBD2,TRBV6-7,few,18,CASSYEVAGASSTDTQYF,TGTGCCAGCAGTTACGAGGTAGCGGGGGCTTCTAGCACAGATACGCAGTATTTT
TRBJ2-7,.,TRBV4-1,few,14,CASSRTESSYEQYF,TGCGCCAGCAGCCGGACAGAAAGCTCCTACGAGCAGTACTTC
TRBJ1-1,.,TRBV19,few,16,CASSNQGWSMNTEAFF,TGTGCCAGTAGTAATCAGGGTTGGAGTATGAACACTGAAGCTTTCTTT
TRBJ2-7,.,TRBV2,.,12,CAGRQVVYEQYF,TGTGCAGGGCGACAGGTGGTTTACGAGCAGTACTTC
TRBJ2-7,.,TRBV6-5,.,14,CASTPFQGTYEQYF,TGTGCCAGCACCCCCTTCCAGGGGACCTACGAGCAGTACTTC
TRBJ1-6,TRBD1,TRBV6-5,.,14,CASTRTGYNSPLHF,TGTGCCAGCACTCGGACAGGGTATAATTCCCCCCTCCACTTT
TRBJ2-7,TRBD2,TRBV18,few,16,CASSPPSRGGANEQYF,TGTGCCAGCTCACCACCGAGCCGCGGGGGGGCTAACGAGCAGTACTTC
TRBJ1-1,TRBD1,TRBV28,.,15,CASSRTGTVNTEAFF,TGTGCCAGCAGCCGTACTGGGACAGTTAACACTGAAGCTTTCTTT
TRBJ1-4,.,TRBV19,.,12,CASSILREKLFF,TGTGCCAGTAGTATATTGAGAGAAAAACTGTTTTTT
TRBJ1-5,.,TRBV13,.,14,CASSLGLSNQPQHF,TGTGCCAGCAGCCTCGGACTGAGCAATCAGCCCCAGCATTTT
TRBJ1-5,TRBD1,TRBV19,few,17,CASSIGTGTFSNQPQHF,TGTGCCAGTAGTATAGGGACAGGGACTTTTAGCAATCAGCCCCAGCATTTT
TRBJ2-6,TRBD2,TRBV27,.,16,CASSFSGATGANVLTF,TGTGCCAGCAGTTTCAGCGGGGCGACTGGGGCCAACGTCCTGACTTTC
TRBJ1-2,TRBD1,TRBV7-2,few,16,CASSLARQGARSGYTF,TGTGCCAGCAGCTTAGCGCGACAGGGGGCCAGGAGTGGCTACACCTTC
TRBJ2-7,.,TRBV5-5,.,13,CASSGRGDYEQYF,TGTGCCAGCAGCGGGAGGGGGGACTACGAGCAGTACTTC
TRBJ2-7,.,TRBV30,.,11,CAWREAYEQYF,TGTGCCTGGAGAGAGGCCTACGAGCAGTACTTC
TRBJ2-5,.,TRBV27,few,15,CASSPGWLQQETQYF,TGTGCCAGCAGCCCAGGGTGGTTGCAACAAGAGACCCAGTACTTC
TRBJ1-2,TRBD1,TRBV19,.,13,CASRGDRGFGYTF,TGTGCCAGTAGAGGGGACAGGGGTTTTGGCTACACCTTC
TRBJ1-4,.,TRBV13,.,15,CASSSRASTNEKLFF,TGTGCCAGCAGCTCCAGGGCGAGTACTAATGAAAAACTGTTTTTT
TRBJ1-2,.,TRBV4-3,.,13,CASSPGGLYGYTF,TGCGCCAGCAGCCCCGGCGGGTTATATGGCTACACCTTC
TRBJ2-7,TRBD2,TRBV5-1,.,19,CASSSLPSGGAPGPREQYF,TGCGCCAGCAGCTCCCTCCCTAGCGGGGGGGCCCCAGGACCTCGAGAGCAGTACTTC
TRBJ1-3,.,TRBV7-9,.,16,CASSLVAGISGNTIYF,TGTGCCAGCAGCTTAGTCGCAGGAATCTCTGGAAACACCATATATTTT
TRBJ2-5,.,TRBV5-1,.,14,CASSTDGGQETQYF,TGCGCCAGCAGCACGGACGGAGGACAAGAGACCCAGTACTTC
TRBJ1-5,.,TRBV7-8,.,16,CASSSRGGGSNQPQHF,TGTGCCAGCAGCTCCAGGGGCGGGGGGAGCAATCAGCCCCAGCATTTT
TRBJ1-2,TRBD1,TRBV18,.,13,CASSPRGQDGYTF,TGTGCCAGCTCACCTAGGGGGCAGGACGGCTACACCTTC
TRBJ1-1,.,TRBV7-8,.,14,CASSFTDQGTEAFF,TGTGCCAGCAGCTTCACGGATCAGGGCACTGAAGCTTTCTTT
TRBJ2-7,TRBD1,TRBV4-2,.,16,CASSQDLQGAYYEQYF,TGTGCCAGCAGCCAAGATTTACAGGGGGCTTACTACGAGCAGTACTTC
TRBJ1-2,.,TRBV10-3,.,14,CAISESRGDYGYTF,TGTGCCATCAGTGAGTCCCGGGGGGACTATGGCTACACCTTC
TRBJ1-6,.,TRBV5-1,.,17,CASSNPTESFYNSPLHF,TGCGCCAGCAGCAACCCGACAGAAAGTTTCTATAATTCACCCCTCCACTTT